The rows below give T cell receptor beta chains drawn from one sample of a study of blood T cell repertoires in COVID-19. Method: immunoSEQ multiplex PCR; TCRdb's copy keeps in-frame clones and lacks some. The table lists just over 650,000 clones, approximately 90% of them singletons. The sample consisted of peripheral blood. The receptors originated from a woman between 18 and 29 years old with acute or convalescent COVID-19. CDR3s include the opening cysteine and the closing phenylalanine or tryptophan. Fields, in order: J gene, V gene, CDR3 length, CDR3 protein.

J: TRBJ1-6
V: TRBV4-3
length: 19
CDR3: CASSQDTAGWALYNSPLHF

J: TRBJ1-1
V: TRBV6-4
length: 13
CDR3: CASSPDMNTEAFF

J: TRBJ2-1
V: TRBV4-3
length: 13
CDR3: CASSQDRGGFPFF

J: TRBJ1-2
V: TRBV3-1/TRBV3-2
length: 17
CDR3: CASSPAEEVVRSSGYTF

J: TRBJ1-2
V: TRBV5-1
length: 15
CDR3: CASSSRALGNYGYTF

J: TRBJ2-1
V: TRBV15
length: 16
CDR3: CATSRLPREPYNEQFF

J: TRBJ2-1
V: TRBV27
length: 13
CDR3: CASSLVQINEQFF

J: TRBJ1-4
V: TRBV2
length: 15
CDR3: CASSEEGGVGGKLFF

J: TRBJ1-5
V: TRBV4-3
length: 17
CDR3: CASSQDLRGNSNQPQHF

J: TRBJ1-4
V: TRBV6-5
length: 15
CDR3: CAIRDRGLSGEKLFF

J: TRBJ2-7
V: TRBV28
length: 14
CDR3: CASSFGTASYEQYF

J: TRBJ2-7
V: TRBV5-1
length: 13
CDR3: CASSLGGNYEQYF

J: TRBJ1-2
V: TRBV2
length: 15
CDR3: CASSVWDRGPDGYTF

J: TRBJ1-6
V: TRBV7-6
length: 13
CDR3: CASSQGGNSPLHF

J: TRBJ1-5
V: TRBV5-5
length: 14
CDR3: CASSPFHSNQPQHF

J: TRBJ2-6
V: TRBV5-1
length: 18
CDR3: CASSLEVRGTTGANVLTF

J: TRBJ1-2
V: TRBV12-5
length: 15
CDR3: CASGLATGGTHGYTF

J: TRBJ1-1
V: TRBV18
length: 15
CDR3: CASILDRRLAADPFF

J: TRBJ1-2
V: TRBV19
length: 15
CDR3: CASISDPRGPYGYTF

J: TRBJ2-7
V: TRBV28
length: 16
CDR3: CASRPGTGTGGSEQYF

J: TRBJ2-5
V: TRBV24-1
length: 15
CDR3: CATSDRGGGQETQYF

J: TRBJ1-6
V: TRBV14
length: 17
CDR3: CASSQNYLSSYNSPLHF

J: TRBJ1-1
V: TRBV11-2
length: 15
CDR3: CASSRLTGTDTEAFF

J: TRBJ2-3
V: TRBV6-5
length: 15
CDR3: CASSYSLAGGITQYF

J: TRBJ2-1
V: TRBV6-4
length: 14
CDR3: CASIPGQGPHEQFF

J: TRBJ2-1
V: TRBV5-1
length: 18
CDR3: CASSPYTIRLAANNEQFF

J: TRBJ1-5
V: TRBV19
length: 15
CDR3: CASSTTGDSNQPQHF

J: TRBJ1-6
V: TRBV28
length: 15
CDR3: CASSLSGLGNSPLHF

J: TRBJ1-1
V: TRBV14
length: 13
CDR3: CASSHRQTTEAFF